This TCR beta chain was captured by sequencing in a study of a mutant IDH1 vaccine in newly diagnosed glioma. The V gene lost 2 bases and the J gene lost 5 bases, with 15 bases spanning the gap. Germline CDR1 MNHNY, CDR2 SVGAGI (reference sequence). This CDR3 is built from 15 residues. Remarks on this clone: Its antigen is unidentified.

Sequencing was performed with immunoSEQ multiplex PCR; in TCRdb, only in-frame clones are kept and a portion is missing. The table shows 40,000 to 50,000 clones, with 80% to 90% occurring only once. Time point indicated: week 35, safety follow-up. With topical imiquimod, each dose of the vaccine consisted of 300 ug of mutant IDH1 20-mer peptide. Donors harbored newly found WHO grade 3 or 4 IDH1-mutant, ATRX-lost astrocytomas. The sample in question was PBMCs, obtained from a glioma patient whose treatment included an IDH1 peptide vaccine. The V gene is TRBV6-6, the J gene TRBJ1-1; perhaps TRBD1 as D (5 bases). The receptor comes from a man aged 35 to 55 with glioma. CDR3: CASSYPPDRGTEAFF. CDR3 DNA sequence: TGTGCCAGCAGTTACCCACCCGATAGGGGAACTGAAGCTTTCTTT.